The rows below give T cell receptor beta chains drawn from one sample of a study of siplizumab effects on memory and regulatory T cells. Clones were sequenced by immunoSEQ multiplex PCR, and TCRdb holds only the in-frame ones, with some missing. The sample yields 100,000 or so clones, about 95% seen once. Specimen: Tregs sorted from blood. Every receptor here comes from a human donor in good health. Each CDR3 is given with its conserved first and last residue. The order of the fields is CDR3 DNA, CDR3 protein, D gene, clone size, J gene, V gene. A D gene is named only where the DNA matches it firmly. The size entry is marked missing in some rows and otherwise reads once, few, many or a size class.

DNA: TGTGCCAGTAGTATAGGGTCACACAGGGGAGATACGCAGTATTTT; CDR3: CASSIGSHRGDTQYF; D: TRBD1; size: NA; J: TRBJ2-3; V: TRBV19
DNA: TGTGCCAGCAGCTTAAGATTAGCGGGACCGTTCTACGAGCAGTACTTC; CDR3: CASSLRLAGPFYEQYF; D: TRBD2; size: NA; J: TRBJ2-7; V: TRBV11-2
DNA: TGTGCCACCAGCATAACTTGGACAGGGTCCACTGAAGCTTTCTTT; CDR3: CATSITWTGSTEAFF; D: TRBD1; size: NA; J: TRBJ1-1; V: TRBV15
DNA: TGCGCCAGCAGCCAGAATGCCCGGGACACCGTACGAACAGAGCAGTTCTTC; CDR3: CASSQNARDTVRTEQFF; D: NA; size: NA; J: TRBJ2-1; V: TRBV4-1
DNA: TGCGCCAGCAGCTCCGACAGGGATCAGCCCCAGCATTTT; CDR3: CASSSDRDQPQHF; D: TRBD1; size: NA; J: TRBJ1-5; V: TRBV5-1
DNA: TGTGCCAGCAGTGATTTAAATCCCACCGGGGAGCTGTTTTTT; CDR3: CASSDLNPTGELFF; D: NA; size: once; J: TRBJ2-2; V: TRBV25-1
DNA: TGTGCCAGCAGCGTCACAGCGGGTTCAAGGACAGATACGCAGTATTTT; CDR3: CASSVTAGSRTDTQYF; D: NA; size: NA; J: TRBJ2-3; V: TRBV9
DNA: TGTGCCAGCAGACTCACATCCGAGACCCAGTACTTC; CDR3: CASRLTSETQYF; D: NA; size: NA; J: TRBJ2-5; V: TRBV7-9
DNA: TGTGCCAGCAGTTACGGGCAGGGTTCCCCTCACGAGCAGTACTTC; CDR3: CASSYGQGSPHEQYF; D: NA; size: NA; J: TRBJ2-7; V: TRBV6-5
DNA: TGTGCCAGCACTGCGACAGGGCGGTACGAGCAGTACTTC; CDR3: CASTATGRYEQYF; D: TRBD1; size: NA; J: TRBJ2-7; V: TRBV2
DNA: TGCAGCGGGATTTGGACTAGCGGTGGGGCCCTTGCTCTCTACGAGCAGTACTTC; CDR3: CSGIWTSGGALALYEQYF; D: TRBD2; size: NA; J: TRBJ2-7; V: TRBV29-1
DNA: TGTGCCTGGGGGACAGGGGATGGCTACACCTTC; CDR3: CAWGTGDGYTF; D: TRBD1; size: NA; J: TRBJ1-2; V: TRBV30
DNA: TGTGCCAGCTCACCATCAGGGGAGCAGTACTTC; CDR3: CASSPSGEQYF; D: NA; size: NA; J: TRBJ2-7; V: TRBV18